Sequencing of this T cell receptor beta chain was carried out in a study of blood T cell repertoires in COVID-19. About the research overall: In each case, the material was cDNA or gDNA derived from T cells, B-cell-depleted T cells, or PBMCs.

Authors' data handling: Researchers report that nucleated cell counts were estimated from reference gene primer amplification. Clones were read by immunoSEQ multiplex PCR, and TCRdb kept only the in-frame ones, dropping some. V, J and clone size derive from that table, while D and trimming were established from the DNA sequence. The sample contains 200,000 to 250,000 clones, 89% of which appear only once. The CDR3 contains 13 residues. Trimming removed 3 bases at V and 5 bases at J, with 8 bases between. The germline V gene encodes CDR1 LNHDA and CDR2 SQIVND (reference sequence). This clone appeared many times.

The receptor comes from a man in his sixties who had recovered from COVID-19. Input material: peripheral blood. The V gene is TRBV19, the J gene TRBJ2-1; D remains ambiguous. As DNA, the CDR3 is TGTGCCAGTAGTATCCGCAGCGACAATGAGCAGTTCTTC. Translating it yields CASSIRSDNEQFF.